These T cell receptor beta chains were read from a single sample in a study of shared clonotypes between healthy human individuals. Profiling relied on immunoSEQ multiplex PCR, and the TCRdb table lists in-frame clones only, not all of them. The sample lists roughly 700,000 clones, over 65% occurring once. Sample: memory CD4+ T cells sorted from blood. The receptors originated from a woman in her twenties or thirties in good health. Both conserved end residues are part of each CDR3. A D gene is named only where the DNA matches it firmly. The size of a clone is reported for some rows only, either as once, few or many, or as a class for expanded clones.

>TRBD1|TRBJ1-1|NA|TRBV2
TGTGCCAGCAGTGCACTAAGACAGGGCACTGAAGCTTTCTTT
CASSALRQGTEAFF
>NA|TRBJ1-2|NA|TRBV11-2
TGTGCCAGCAGTATCCAGAGCTTCTCCGGCTACACCTTC
CASSIQSFSGYTF
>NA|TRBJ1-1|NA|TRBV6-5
TGTGCCAGCAGATCGCCCAGGGGTTTTACTGAAGCTTTCTTT
CASRSPRGFTEAFF
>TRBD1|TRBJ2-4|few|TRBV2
TGTGCCAGCAGCATTGACAGGGATAACATTCAGTACTTC
CASSIDRDNIQYF
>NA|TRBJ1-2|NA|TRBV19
TGTGCCAGTAGTGAACATAAGGGGTCTGGCTACACCTTC
CASSEHKGSGYTF
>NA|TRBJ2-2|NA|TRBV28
TGTGCCAGCAGGAGCGGGTGGAACACCGGGGAGCTGTTTTTT
CASRSGWNTGELFF
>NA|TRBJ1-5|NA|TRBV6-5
TGTGCCAGCAAACGGGGGAGCAATCAGCCCCAGCATTTT
CASKRGSNQPQHF
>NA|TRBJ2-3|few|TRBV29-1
TGCAGCGTTGAAGATCGCCAGCGCACAGATACGCAGTATTTT
CSVEDRQRTDTQYF
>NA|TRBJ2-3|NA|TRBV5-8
TGTGCCAGCAACAGATGGGGGGACACAGATACGCAGTATTTT
CASNRWGDTDTQYF
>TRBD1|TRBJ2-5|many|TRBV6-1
TGTGCCAGCAGTGCGACAGGGGGAGTACAGACCCAGTACTTC
CASSATGGVQTQYF
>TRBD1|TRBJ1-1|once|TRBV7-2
TGTGCCAGCAGCTTAGGTTGGCAGGGGGCGATGAACACTGAAGCTTTCTTT
CASSLGWQGAMNTEAFF
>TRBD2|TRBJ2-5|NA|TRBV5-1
TGCGCCAGCAGCTTGGCAGCTAGCGGGGGCCAAGAGACCCAGTACTTC
CASSLAASGGQETQYF
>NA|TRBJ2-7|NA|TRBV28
TGTGCCAGCAGTCCCGGGGACAACACCTACGAGCAGTACTTC
CASSPGDNTYEQYF
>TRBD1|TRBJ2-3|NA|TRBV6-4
TGTGCCAGCAGCAGACAGGGGGCAGGCACAGATACGCAGTATTTT
CASSRQGAGTDTQYF
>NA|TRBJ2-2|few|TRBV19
TGTGCCAGTAGTACCACTAACACGGGCACCGGGGAGCTGTTTTTT
CASSTTNTGTGELFF
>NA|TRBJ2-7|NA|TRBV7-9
TGTGCCAGCAGCTTATTTCACGAGCAGTACTTC
CASSLFHEQYF
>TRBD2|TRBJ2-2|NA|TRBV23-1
TGCGCCTGTCCAATGACGGCAGCGTCGGAGGGGACTAAGGTCACCGGGGAGCTGTTTTTT
CACPMTAASEGTKVTGELFF
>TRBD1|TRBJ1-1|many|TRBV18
TGTGCCAGCTCAGCAGGGGGCTTGACGACTGAAGCTTTCTTT
CASSAGGLTTEAFF
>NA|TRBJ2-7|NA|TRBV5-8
TGTGCCAGCAGCTTGTCCCCGGGGTCAGGATCTTCCTACGAGCAGTACTTC
CASSLSPGSGSSYEQYF
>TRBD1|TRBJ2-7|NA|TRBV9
TGTGCCAGCAGCCCCGTAGGTAGACAGGGATCCTACGAGCAGTACTTC
CASSPVGRQGSYEQYF
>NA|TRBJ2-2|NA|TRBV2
TGTGCCAGCAAATGGGGATTAGAGAACACCGGGGAGCTGTTTTTT
CASKWGLENTGELFF
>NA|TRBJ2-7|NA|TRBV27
TGTGCCAGCAGTTTAACAGTCACAAGCTACGAGCAGTACTTC
CASSLTVTSYEQYF
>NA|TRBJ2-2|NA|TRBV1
TGCACCAAACCCCTAGCTAAACACGACTCCGGGGAGCTGTTTTTT
CTKPLAKHDSGELFF
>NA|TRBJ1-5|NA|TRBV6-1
TGTGCCAGCAGTGACGGCGGGGATCAGCCCCAGCATTTT
CASSDGGDQPQHF
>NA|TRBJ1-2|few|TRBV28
TGTGCCAGCAGGTTACAAACTAACTATGGCTACACCTTC
CASRLQTNYGYTF
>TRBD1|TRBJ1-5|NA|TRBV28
TGTGCCAGCAGTTTATGGGCAGGGGGGGTCAATAGCAATCAGCCCCAGCATTTT
CASSLWAGGVNSNQPQHF
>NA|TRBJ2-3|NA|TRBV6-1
TGTGCCAGCAATCGCGGTCGAAGCACAGATACGCAGTATTTT
CASNRGRSTDTQYF
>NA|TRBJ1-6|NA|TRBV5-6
TGTGCCAGCAGCTTGCCAGGAAGCTCCTATAATTCACCCCTCCACTTT
CASSLPGSSYNSPLHF
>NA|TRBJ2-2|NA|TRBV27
TGTGCCAGCAGCTCCCCGATGGCCACCGGGGAGCTGTTTTTT
CASSSPMATGELFF
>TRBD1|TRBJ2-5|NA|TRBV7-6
TGTGCCAGCAGCTCTCGGGACAGTCGGATACTCCAAGAGACCCAGTACTTC
CASSSRDSRILQETQYF
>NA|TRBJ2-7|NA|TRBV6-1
TGTGCCATCTCCCCCCGGGACGGTCGCTACGAGCAGTACTTC
CAISPRDGRYEQYF
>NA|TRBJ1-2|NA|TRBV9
TGTGCCAGCAGCGTCGACCTGGGCTATGGCTACACCTTC
CASSVDLGYGYTF
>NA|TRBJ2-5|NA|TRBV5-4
TGTGCCAGCAGCTGGTACCGGGACGAAGAGACCCAGTACTTC
CASSWYRDEETQYF
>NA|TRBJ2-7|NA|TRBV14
TGTGCCAGCAGCCCTATGCCGGGGAGCTCCTACGAGCAGTACTTC
CASSPMPGSSYEQYF
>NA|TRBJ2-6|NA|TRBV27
TGTGCCAGCAGTCCGTCTCCAGGGGCCAACGTCCTGACTTTC
CASSPSPGANVLTF
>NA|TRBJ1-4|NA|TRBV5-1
TGCGCCAGCAGCTTTCCGGGGACTAATGAAAAACTGTTTTTT
CASSFPGTNEKLFF
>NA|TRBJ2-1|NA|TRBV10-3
TGTGCCATCAGTCAGGTGGGGTCCTACAATGAGCAGTTCTTC
CAISQVGSYNEQFF
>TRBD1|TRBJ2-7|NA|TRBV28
TGTGCCAGCAGGGGACAGGGCACCACCTACGAGCAGTACTTC
CASRGQGTTYEQYF
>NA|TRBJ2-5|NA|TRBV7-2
TGTGCCAGCAGCTTATTGAACACAGAGACCCAGTACTTC
CASSLLNTETQYF
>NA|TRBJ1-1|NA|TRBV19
TGTGCCAGTAACCGGGGGACTCTTGGCACTGAAGCTTTCTTT
CASNRGTLGTEAFF
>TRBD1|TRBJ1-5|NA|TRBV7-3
TGTGCCAGCAGCTTGGACAGGGCTAGCAATCAGCCCCAGCATTTT
CASSLDRASNQPQHF
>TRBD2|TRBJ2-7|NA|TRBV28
TGTGCCAGCAGTTTTGTTCTAGCGGGGACCGGAAGCCAGGGCTACGAGCAGTACTTC
CASSFVLAGTGSQGYEQYF
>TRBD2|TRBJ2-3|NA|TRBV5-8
TGTGCCAGCAGCCCGACTAGCGGGAGTTATGATACGCAGTATTTT
CASSPTSGSYDTQYF
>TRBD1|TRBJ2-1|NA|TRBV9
TGTGCCAGCAGCACCCGTAGTCGGGACAGGGGGCATGAGCAGTTCTTC
CASSTRSRDRGHEQFF
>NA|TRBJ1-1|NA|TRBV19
TGTGCCAGTAGGTCGGGACACCAGAACACTGAAGCTTTCTTT
CASRSGHQNTEAFF
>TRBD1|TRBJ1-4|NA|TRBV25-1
TGTGCCAGCAGTGAATATGGGGGACAGTATGAAAAACTGTTTTTT
CASSEYGGQYEKLFF
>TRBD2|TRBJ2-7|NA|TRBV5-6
TGTGCCAGCAGCTTCCGTTTTAGACTAGCGGGAGACGTAGGTAACGAGCAGTACTTC
CASSFRFRLAGDVGNEQYF
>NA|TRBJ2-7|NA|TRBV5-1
TGCGCCAGCAGCTTGGATGGGGGGACGATGGACTACGAGCAGTACTTC
CASSLDGGTMDYEQYF